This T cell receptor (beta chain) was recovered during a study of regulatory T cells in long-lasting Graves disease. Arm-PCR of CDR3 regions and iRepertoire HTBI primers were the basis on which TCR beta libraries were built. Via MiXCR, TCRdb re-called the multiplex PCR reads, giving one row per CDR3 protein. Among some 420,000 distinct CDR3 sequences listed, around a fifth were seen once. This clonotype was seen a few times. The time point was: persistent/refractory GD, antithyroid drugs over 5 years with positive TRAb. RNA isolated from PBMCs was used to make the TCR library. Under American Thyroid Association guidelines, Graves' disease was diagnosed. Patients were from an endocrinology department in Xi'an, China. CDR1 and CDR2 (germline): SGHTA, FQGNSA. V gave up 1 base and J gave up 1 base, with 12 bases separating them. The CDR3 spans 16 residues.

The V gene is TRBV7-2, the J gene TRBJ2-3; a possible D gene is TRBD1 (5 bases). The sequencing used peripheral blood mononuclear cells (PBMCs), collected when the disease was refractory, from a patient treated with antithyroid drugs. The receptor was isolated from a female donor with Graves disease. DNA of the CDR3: TGTGCCAGCAGCTTAGGGACATTAAGAGGCACAGATACGCAGTATTTT. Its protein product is CASSLGTLRGTDTQYF. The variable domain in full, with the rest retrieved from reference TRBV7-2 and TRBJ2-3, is GAGVSQSPSNKVTEKGKDVELRCDPISGHTALYWYRQSLGQGLEFLIYFQGNSAPDKSGLPSDRFSAERTGGSVSTLTIQRTQQEDSAVYLCASSLGTLRGTDTQYFGPGTRLTVL.